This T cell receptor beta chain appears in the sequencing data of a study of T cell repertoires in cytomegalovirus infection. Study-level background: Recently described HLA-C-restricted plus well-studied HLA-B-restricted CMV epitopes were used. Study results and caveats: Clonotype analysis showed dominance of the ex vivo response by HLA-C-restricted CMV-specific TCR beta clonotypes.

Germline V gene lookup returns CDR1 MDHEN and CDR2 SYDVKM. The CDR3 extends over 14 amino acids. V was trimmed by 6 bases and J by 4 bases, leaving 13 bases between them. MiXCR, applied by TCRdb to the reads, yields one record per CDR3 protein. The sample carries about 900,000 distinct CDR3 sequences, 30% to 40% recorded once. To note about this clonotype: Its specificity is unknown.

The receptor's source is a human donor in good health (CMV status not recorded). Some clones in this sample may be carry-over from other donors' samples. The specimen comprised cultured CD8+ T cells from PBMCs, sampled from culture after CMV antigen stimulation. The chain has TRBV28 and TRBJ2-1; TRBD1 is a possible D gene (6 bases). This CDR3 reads CASRAQGTYNEQFF. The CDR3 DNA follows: TGTGCCAGCAGGGCCCAGGGGACGTACAATGAGCAGTTCTTC.